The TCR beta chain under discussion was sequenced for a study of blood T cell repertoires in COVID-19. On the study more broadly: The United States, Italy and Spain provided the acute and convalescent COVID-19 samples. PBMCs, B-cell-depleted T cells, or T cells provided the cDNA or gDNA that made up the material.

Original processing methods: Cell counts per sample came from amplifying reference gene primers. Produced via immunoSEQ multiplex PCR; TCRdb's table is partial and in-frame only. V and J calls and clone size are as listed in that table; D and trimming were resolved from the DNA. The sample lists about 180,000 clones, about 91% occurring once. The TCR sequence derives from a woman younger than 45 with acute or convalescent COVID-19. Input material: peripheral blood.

The CDR3 protein is CASSLDRQTLHF. The CDR3 DNA is TGTGCCAGCAGCTTAGATCGACAGACCCTCCACTTT. The gene calls are TRBV11-2 and TRBJ1-6; D is possibly TRBD1 (5 bases). Germline CDR1 is SGHAT and CDR2 is FQNNGV. V was clipped by 0 bases and J by 14 bases, with 8 bases between them. The CDR3 has 12 residues.